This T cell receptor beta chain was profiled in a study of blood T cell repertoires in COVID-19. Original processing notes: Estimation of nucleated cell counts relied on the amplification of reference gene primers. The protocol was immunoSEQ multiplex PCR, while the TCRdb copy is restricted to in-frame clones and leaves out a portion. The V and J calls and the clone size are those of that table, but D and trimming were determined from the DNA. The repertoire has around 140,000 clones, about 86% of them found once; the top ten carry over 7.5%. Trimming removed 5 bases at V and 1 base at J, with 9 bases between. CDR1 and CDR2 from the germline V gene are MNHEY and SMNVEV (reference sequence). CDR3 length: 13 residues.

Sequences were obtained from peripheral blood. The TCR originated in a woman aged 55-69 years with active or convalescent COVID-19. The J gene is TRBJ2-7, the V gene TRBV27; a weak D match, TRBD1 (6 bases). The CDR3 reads CASSPTGSYEQYV. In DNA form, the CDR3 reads TGTGCCAGCAGTCCCACAGGGTCCTACGAGCAGTACGTC.